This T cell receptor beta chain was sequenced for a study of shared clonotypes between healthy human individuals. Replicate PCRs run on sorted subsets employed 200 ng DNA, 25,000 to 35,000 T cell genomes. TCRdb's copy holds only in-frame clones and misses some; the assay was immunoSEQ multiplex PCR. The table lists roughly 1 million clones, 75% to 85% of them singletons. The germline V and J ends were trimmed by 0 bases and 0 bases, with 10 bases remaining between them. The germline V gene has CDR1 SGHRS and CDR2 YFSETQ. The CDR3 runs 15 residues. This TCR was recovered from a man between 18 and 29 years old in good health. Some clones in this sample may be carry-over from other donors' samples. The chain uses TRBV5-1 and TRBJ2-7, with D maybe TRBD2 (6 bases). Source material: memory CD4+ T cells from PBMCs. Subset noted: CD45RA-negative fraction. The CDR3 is CASSLGRGDSYEQYF. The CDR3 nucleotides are TGCGCCAGCAGCTTGGGACGCGGGGACTCCTACGAGCAGTACTTC.